A single TCR beta chain is shown here with its context. Additional DNA sequences in this sample encode the identical CDR3. This sample was taken from a study of blood T cell repertoires in COVID-19. The wider study: From T cells, B-cell-depleted T cells, or PBMCs came the material, which was cDNA or gDNA.

In Seattle, patients joined the study during active infection and were tracked longitudinally. Data came from immunoSEQ multiplex PCR; TCRdb stores just in-frame clones and leaves some out. The sample has under 250,000 clones; roughly 85% are singletons. Sequenced input: peripheral blood. This TCR derives from a man aged 50 or older with COVID-19, enrolled during active disease.

Written as DNA, the CDR3 is TGTGCCAGCAGCTTAGTAAGGGGCCAAGAGACCCAGTACTTC. It yields the protein CASSLVRGQETQYF. The chain recombines TRBV7-9 with TRBJ2-5, with a tentative D call TRBD1 (5 bases). This CDR3 is built from 14 residues. The germline V and J ends were trimmed by 1 base and 1 base, with 7 bases remaining between them. The germline gives CDR1 SEHNR, CDR2 FQNEAQ (reference sequence).